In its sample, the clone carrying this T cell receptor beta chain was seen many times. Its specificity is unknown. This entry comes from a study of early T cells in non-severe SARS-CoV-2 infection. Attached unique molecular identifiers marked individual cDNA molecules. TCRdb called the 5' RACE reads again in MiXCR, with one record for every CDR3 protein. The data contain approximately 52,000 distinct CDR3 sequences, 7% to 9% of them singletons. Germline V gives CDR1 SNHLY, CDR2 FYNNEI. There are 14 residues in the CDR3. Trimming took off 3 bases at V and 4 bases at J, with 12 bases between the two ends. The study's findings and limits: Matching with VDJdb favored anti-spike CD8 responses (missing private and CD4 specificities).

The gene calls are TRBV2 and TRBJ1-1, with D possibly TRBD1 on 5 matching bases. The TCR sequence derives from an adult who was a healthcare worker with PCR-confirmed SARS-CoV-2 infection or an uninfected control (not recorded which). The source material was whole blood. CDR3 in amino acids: CASSDRRQLTEAFF. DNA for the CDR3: TGTGCCAGCAGTGACCGTAGACAGCTCACTGAAGCTTTCTTT.